A selection of T cell receptor beta chains follows, all from one sample in a study of tumor-infiltrating lymphocytes in localized non-small cell lung cancer. Profiling relied on immunoSEQ multiplex PCR, and the TCRdb table lists in-frame clones only, not all of them. Among some 13,000 clones, approximately 62% were seen once, and the ten largest hold roughly 10%. Sequences were obtained from uninvolved lung tissue not adjacent to the tumor. The origin of the receptors is a human donor with non-small cell lung cancer. Each CDR3 is given with its conserved first and last residue. D genes are given only for firm matches. Not every row has a clone size; where given, it reads once, few, many or a size class.

clone size	D gene	V gene	J gene	CDR3 protein	CDR3 DNA
NA	NA	TRBV13	TRBJ1-2	CASSPGENYGYTF	TGTGCCAGCAGCCCCGGGGAAAACTATGGCTACACCTTC
NA	NA	TRBV7-2	TRBJ2-5	CASSSPGTQETQYF	TGTGCCAGCAGCTCACCGGGGACCCAAGAGACCCAGTACTTC
NA	NA	TRBV28	TRBJ2-5	CASSFRLVEGETQYF	TGTGCCAGCAGTTTCCGGCTAGTGGAAGGAGAGACCCAGTACTTC
NA	TRBD1	TRBV5-1	TRBJ2-2	CASSLGQAPSTGELFF	TGCGCCAGCAGCCTGGGACAGGCCCCGAGTACCGGGGAGCTGTTTTTT
NA	NA	TRBV7-2	TRBJ2-2	CASSLPYGTGELFF	TGTGCCAGCAGCTTACCATACGGGACCGGGGAGCTGTTTTTT
NA	TRBD1	TRBV28	TRBJ1-2	CASSDPGTALSYTF	TGTGCCAGCAGTGATCCCGGGACAGCTCTTAGCTACACCTTC
NA	NA	TRBV7-7	TRBJ2-1	CASSPAQTSYNEQFF	TGTGCCAGCAGCCCCGCCCAGACTTCATACAATGAGCAGTTCTTC
NA	TRBD2	TRBV7-2	TRBJ2-1	CASSPMGGSPNEQFF	TGTGCCAGCAGCCCCATGGGCGGGAGCCCCAATGAGCAGTTCTTC
NA	NA	TRBV25-1	TRBJ2-5	CASSGQDGETQYF	TGTGCCAGCAGTGGCCAAGATGGGGAGACCCAGTACTTC
NA	NA	TRBV28	TRBJ1-2	CASRQGLWGGYTF	TGTGCCAGCAGGCAGGGGTTGTGGGGTGGCTACACCTTC
NA	TRBD2	TRBV25-1	TRBJ2-5	CASSTQSRGGETQYF	TGTGCCAGCAGTACCCAAAGCCGGGGGGGAGAGACCCAGTACTTC
NA	TRBD1	TRBV28	TRBJ2-3	CASSQEGQGETDTQYF	TGTGCCAGCAGTCAAGAGGGACAGGGAGAAACAGATACGCAGTATTTT
NA	TRBD1	TRBV4-2	TRBJ1-5	CASSQEGQGFSNQPQHF	TGTGCCAGCAGCCAAGAGGGACAGGGCTTTAGCAATCAGCCCCAGCATTTT
NA	NA	TRBV30	TRBJ1-2	CAWSERGAAANYGYTF	TGTGCCTGGAGTGAGCGTGGGGCAGCAGCTAACTATGGCTACACCTTC
once	TRBD1	TRBV19	TRBJ1-2	CASSRDRGAGYGYTF	TGTGCCAGTAGTCGAGACAGGGGCGCTGGCTATGGCTACACCTTC
NA	NA	TRBV27	TRBJ2-1	CASSEDGYNEQFF	TGTGCCAGCAGTGAGGACGGCTACAATGAGCAGTTCTTC
NA	NA	TRBV19	TRBJ1-5	CASSIAGGQPQHF	TGTGCCAGTAGTATAGCCGGGGGTCAGCCCCAGCATTTT
NA	NA	TRBV7-2	TRBJ1-1	CASSFYTEAFF	TGTGCCAGCAGCTTTTACACTGAAGCTTTCTTT
NA	TRBD2	TRBV28	TRBJ2-1	CASTSGGTLSSYNEQFF	TGTGCCAGCACCTCGGGGGGGACGTTAAGCTCCTACAATGAGCAGTTCTTC